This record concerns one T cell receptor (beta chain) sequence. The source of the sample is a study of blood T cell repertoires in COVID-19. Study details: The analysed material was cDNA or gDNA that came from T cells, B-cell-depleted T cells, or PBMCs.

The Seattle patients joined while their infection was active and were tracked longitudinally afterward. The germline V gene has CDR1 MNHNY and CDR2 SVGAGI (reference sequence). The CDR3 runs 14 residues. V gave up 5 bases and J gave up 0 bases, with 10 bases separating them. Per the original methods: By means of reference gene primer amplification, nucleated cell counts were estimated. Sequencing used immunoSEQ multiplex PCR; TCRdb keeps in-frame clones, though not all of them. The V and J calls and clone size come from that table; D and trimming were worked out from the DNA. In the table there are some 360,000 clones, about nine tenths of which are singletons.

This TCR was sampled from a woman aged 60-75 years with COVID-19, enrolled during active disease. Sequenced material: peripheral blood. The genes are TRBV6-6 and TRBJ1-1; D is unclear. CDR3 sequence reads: CASSPDGLNTEAFF. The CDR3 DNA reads TGTGCCAGCAGTCCCGACGGGTTGAACACTGAAGCTTTCTTT.